These 16 T cell receptor beta chains originate from one sample sequenced in a study of long-term antiretroviral therapy in people with HIV. An immunoSEQ assay, version v3.0, was performed at survey level. Here immunoSEQ multiplex PCR was the method, and the copy in TCRdb shows in-frame clones only, minus some. Of roughly 20,000 clones detected, 79% appear once; the ten largest clones hold about 8.4%. This specimen consisted of unsorted PBMCs, obtained 4.1 years after starting antiretroviral therapy. Receptors originate from a woman between 35 and 50 years old with HIV.

The gene calls are TRBV10-3 and TRBJ2-1; 10 nucleotides match TRBD2. The CDR3 sequence is 15 residues long. Germline loops: CDR1 ENHRY, CDR2 SYGVKD. Trimming took 6 bases from V and 7 from J; bases not matched to a gene: 9. DNA of the CDR3: TGTGCCATCAGGAGGACTAGCGGAGACTCAAATGAGCAGTTCTTC. Translating gives CAIRRTSGDSNEQFF.

This chain uses TRBV4-2 with TRBJ2-3, with 8 bases aligning to TRBD2. The CDR3 is 18 residues long. Trimming removed 4 bases from V and 5 bases from J; junction bases left unmatched: 17. Germline V CDR1 and CDR2: LGHNA, YNFKEQ. The CDR3 coding sequence is TGTGCCAGCAGCCGGTTGGAGAGCGGGGGCCCCCGGGGAGATACGCAGTATTTT. Protein product: CASSRLESGGPRGDTQYF.

The chain combines TRBV5-4 with TRBJ1-1; tentatively, D is TRBD1 (6 bases). V lost 0 bases and J 5 bases, leaving 11 bases between the germline ends. The CDR3 is 14 residues long. The germline V gene has CDR1 SGHNT and CDR2 YYREEE (reference sequence). The CDR3 region is CASSLVGGDTEAFF. In DNA form, the CDR3 reads TGTGCCAGCAGCTTGGTAGGGGGAGATACTGAAGCTTTCTTT. Based on the CDR3 plus reference TRBV5-4 and TRBJ1-1, the full variable domain is ETGVTQSPTHLIKTRGQQVTLRCSSQSGHNTVSWYQQALGQGPQFIFQYYREEENGRGNFPPRFSGLQFPNYSSELNVNALELDDSALYLCASSLVGGDTEAFFGQGTRLTVV.

Here the CDR3 DNA reads TGTGCCTGGGGGGACAGTTCCCAGCCCCAGCATTTT. Protein product: CAWGDSSQPQHF. The chain employs TRBV30 and TRBJ1-5; 7 bases map to TRBD1. This CDR3 has 12 amino acids. The J segment lost 7 bases and the V segment lost 5 bases, leaving 5 bases of the junction unmatched. Germline V gene data show CDR1 as GTSNPN and CDR2 as SVGIG (reference sequence).

The CDR3 loop reads CASSQDRRGNTQYF. For the CDR3, the DNA is TGTGCCAGCAGCCAAGATAGGCGGGGAAATACGCAGTATTTT. The rearrangement uses TRBV14 and TRBJ2-3; D possibly corresponds to TRBD2 (6 bases). The CDR3 consists of 14 residues. Germline V gives CDR1 SGHDN, CDR2 FVKESK. V lost 0 bases and J lost 7, with 11 bases in between.

V gene TRBV2 combines with J gene TRBJ1-1, with 10 nucleotides matching TRBD1. Germline V gives CDR1 SNHLY, CDR2 FYNNEI. The CDR3 is 15 amino acids. V shed 7 bases and J 0 bases; nucleotides not matched to a gene: 5. The CDR3 loop reads CASNRDRGMNTEAFF. The CDR3, as DNA: TGTGCCAGCAATAGGGACAGGGGAATGAACACTGAAGCTTTCTTT.

The chain is built from TRBV7-2 and TRBJ2-2; possible D gene TRBD1, 6 bases. The CDR3 totals 15 residues. Germline values: CDR1 SGHTA, CDR2 FQGNSA. Trimming removed 2 bases at V and 7 bases at J, with 14 bases between. The CDR3 loop is CASSLRSGAGGELFF. In DNA, the CDR3 is TGTGCCAGCAGCTTACGGTCAGGGGCAGGCGGGGAGCTGTTTTTT.

This clone has only a few counts. The CDR3 nucleotides are TGCGCCAGCAGCCAAGACAGGGTATCTTACAATGAGCAGTTCTTC. Translating it yields CASSQDRVSYNEQFF. J is TRBJ2-1 and V is TRBV4-3, with D perhaps TRBD1 (5 bases). Germline V gives CDR1 LGHNA, CDR2 YSLEER. Trimming cost V 0 bases and J 4 bases, with 10 bases left between them. There are 15 residues in the CDR3.

This chain joins TRBV12-5 and TRBJ1-5; no definite D call. This CDR3 has 13 residues. Deletions cut 8 bases from V and 6 bases from J, with 14 bases between. CDR1 is LGHNT, CDR2 FRNRAP, per germline. In nucleotides, the CDR3 is TGTGCTAGTCAAAACCCCCTTGGTCAGCCCCAGCATTTT. Its translation: CASQNPLGQPQHF.

The chain couples TRBV7-7 to TRBJ2-1; 7 nucleotides agree with TRBD2. In germline, CDR1 is SSHAT, CDR2 FNYEAQ (reference sequence). Trimming removed 2 bases from V and 8 bases from J; junction bases left unmatched: 9. CDR3 size: 15 residues. In DNA form, the CDR3 reads TGTGCCAGCAGCTTATCCCAAGCGGGATGGGATGAGCAGTTCTTC. Its translation: CASSLSQAGWDEQFF.

This clone has more than one count but fewer than ten. The chain links TRBV29-1 to TRBJ1-2; 7 nucleotides line up with TRBD1. V lost 3 bases to trimming and J lost 4 bases; unmatched junction nucleotides: 8. CDR1 and CDR2 (germline): SQVTM, ANQGSEA. The CDR3 loop spans 14 amino acids. The CDR3 is CSVEPTGFFYGYTF. The CDR3 region has the DNA TGCAGCGTTGAGCCGACAGGGTTTTTCTATGGCTACACCTTC.

V and J are TRBV19 and TRBJ2-2; D call uncertain. Per the germline V gene, CDR1 is LNHDA and CDR2 is SQIVND (reference sequence). V dropped 5 bases and J dropped 9 bases, with 16 bases sitting between them. The CDR3 covers 14 residues. The CDR3 sequence is CASSPRWAPWELFF. CDR3 sequence (DNA): TGTGCCAGTAGTCCACGGTGGGCCCCCTGGGAGCTGTTTTTT. The whole variable domain, remainder taken from reference TRBV19 and TRBJ2-2, is DGGITQSPKYLFRKEGQNVTLSCEQNLNHDAMYWYRQDPGQGLRLIYYSQIVNDFQKGDIAEGYSVSREKKESFPLTVTSAQKNPTAFYLCASSPRWAPWELFFGEGSRLTVL.

This clone showed up just once. CDR3 nucleotide sequence: TGTGCCAGCAGCTTAGAGTACAGGGGGACAGATACGCAGTATTTT. It encodes CASSLEYRGTDTQYF. The rearrangement uses TRBV11-2 and TRBJ2-3, with 8 bases identical to TRBD1. There are 15 residues in the CDR3. With V trimmed by 0 bases and J by 3 bases, 2 bases remained unmatched. Germline V gene data show CDR1 as SGHAT and CDR2 as FQNNGV.

The rearrangement joins TRBV6-1 to TRBJ1-1, with D perhaps TRBD1 (5 bases). The V gene lost 10 bases and the J gene lost 12 bases, with 18 bases spanning the gap. This CDR3 spans 11 amino acids. Germline CDR1 reads MNHNS; CDR2 reads SASEGT. CDR3 coding DNA: TGTGCCACCCGCCTCGAGAGGGGTTCTTTCTTT. It specifies CATRLERGSFF.

The chain combines TRBV6-5 with TRBJ2-7; the D call may be TRBD1 or TRBD2 (6 bases each). In germline, CDR1 is MNHEY, CDR2 SVGAGI. V lost 6 bases and J 0 bases, leaving 9 bases between the germline ends. The CDR3 contains 13 residues. CDR3 region: CASREGGSYEQYF. The CDR3 nucleotides are TGTGCCAGCAGGGAGGGGGGCTCCTACGAGCAGTACTTC.

This chain links TRBV6-1 with TRBJ1-3, with a possible D match to TRBD1 (5 bases). The length of the CDR3 is 14 residues. V gave up 8 bases and J gave up 2 bases, with 13 bases separating them. In germline, CDR1 is MNHNS, CDR2 SASEGT. The CDR3 loop reads CASGGTVAGNTIYF. CDR3 DNA sequence: TGTGCCAGCGGGGGGACCGTAGCTGGAAACACCATATATTTT.